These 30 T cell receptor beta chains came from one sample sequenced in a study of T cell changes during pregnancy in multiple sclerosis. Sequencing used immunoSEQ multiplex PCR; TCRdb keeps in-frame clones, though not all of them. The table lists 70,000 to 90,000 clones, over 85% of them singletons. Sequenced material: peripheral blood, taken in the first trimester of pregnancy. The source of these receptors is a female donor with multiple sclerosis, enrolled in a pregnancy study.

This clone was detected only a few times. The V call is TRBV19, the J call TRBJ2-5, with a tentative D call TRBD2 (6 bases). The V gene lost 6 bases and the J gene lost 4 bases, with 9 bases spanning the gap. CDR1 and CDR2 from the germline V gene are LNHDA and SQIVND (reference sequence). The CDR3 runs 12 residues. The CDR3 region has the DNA TGTGCCAGTAGACAAGCGGGAGAGACCCAGTACTTC. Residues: CASRQAGETQYF.

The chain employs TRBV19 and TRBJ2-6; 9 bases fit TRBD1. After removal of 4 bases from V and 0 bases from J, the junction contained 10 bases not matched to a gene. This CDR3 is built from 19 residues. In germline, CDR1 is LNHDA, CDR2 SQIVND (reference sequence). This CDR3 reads CASSSPRDRVTSGANVLTF. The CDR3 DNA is TGTGCCAGTAGTAGTCCCCGGGACAGGGTAACCTCTGGGGCCAACGTCCTGACTTTC.

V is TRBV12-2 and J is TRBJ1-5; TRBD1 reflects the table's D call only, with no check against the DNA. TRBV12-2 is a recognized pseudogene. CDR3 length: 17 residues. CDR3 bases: TGTGCAAGTCGCCGCGGGTGGGGGACAATGAGCAATCAGCCCCAGCATTTT. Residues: CASRRGWGTMSNQPQHF.

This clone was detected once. The CDR3 DNA reads as TGTGCCAGCAGTCTATCTTTGAGCGGGAGGGTCCTTATTGATGCGTTCTTC. It encodes CASSLSLSGRVLIDAFF. V and J are TRBV11-3 and TRBJ2-1; TRBD2 matches 10 bases. This CDR3 comprises 17 residues. The V gene end was trimmed by 6 bases and the J gene end by 15 bases; junction bases not matched to a gene: 23. The germline CDR1 and CDR2 sequences are SGHNT and YENEEA.

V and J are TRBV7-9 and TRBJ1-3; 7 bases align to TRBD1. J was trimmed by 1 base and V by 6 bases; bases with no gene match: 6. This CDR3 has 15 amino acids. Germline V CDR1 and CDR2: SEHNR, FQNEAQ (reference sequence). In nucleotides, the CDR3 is TGTGCCAGCAGTTTTGACAGGGAATCTGGAAACACCATATATTTT. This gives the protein CASSFDRESGNTIYF.

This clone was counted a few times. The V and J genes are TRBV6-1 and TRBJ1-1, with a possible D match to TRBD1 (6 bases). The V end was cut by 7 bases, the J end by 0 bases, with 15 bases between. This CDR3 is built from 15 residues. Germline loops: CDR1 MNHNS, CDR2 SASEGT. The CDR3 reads CASNFGGQMNTEAFF. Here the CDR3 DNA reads TGTGCCAGCAATTTCGGTGGACAGATGAACACTGAAGCTTTCTTT.

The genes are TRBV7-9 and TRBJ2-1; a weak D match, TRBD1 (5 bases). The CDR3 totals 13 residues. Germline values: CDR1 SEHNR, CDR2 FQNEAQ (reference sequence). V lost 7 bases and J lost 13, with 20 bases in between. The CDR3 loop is CASTKGGAFGQFF. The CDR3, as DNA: TGTGCCAGCACCAAGGGTGGGGCCTTCGGTCAGTTCTTC.

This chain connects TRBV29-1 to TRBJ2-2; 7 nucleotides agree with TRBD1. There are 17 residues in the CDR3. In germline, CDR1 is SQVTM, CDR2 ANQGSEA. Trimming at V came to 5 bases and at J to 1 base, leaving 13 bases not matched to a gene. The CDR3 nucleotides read TGCAGCGTTCTCCAATCCCTGACAGGGATGAACACCGGGGAGCTGTTTTTT. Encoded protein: CSVLQSLTGMNTGELFF.

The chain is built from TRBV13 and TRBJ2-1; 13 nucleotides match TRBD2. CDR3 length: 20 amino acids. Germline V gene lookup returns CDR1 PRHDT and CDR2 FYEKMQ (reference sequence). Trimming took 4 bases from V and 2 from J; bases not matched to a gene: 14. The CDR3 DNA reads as TGTGCCAGCAGCTCTACACGACTAGCGGGGGGATCGTTAACCTACAATGAGCAGTTCTTC. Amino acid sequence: CASSSTRLAGGSLTYNEQFF.

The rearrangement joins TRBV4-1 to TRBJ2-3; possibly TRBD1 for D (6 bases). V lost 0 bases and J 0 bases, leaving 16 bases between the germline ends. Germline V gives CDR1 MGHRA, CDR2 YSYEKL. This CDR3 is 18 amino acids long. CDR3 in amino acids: CASSQDRTGQTSTDTQYF. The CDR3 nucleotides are TGCGCCAGCAGCCAAGATCGGACGGGACAAACTAGCACAGATACGCAGTATTTT.

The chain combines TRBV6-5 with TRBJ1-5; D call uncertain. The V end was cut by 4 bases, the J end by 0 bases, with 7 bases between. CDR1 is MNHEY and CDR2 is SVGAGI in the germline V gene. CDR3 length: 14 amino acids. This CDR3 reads CASSSFFSNQPQHF. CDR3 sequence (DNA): TGTGCCAGCAGTTCTTTTTTTAGCAATCAGCCCCAGCATTTT.

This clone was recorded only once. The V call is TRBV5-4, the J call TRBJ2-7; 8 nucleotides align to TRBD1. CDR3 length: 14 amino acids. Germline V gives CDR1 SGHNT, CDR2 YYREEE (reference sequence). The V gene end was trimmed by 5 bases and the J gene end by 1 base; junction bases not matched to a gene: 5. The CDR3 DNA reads TGTGCCAGCAGAGACAGGGGTGGGTCCTACGAGCAGTACTTC. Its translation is CASRDRGGSYEQYF.

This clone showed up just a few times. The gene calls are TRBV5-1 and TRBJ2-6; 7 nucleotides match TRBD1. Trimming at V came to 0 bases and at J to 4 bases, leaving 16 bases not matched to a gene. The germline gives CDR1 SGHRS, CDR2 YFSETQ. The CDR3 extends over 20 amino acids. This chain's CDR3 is CASSLVPWDSPVGGANVLTF. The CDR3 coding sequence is TGCGCCAGCAGCTTGGTCCCTTGGGACAGCCCCGTGGGGGGGGCCAACGTCCTGACTTTC.

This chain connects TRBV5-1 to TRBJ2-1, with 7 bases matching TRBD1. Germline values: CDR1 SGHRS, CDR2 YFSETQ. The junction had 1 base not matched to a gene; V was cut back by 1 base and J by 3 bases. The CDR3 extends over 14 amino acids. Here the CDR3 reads CASSLTGDYNEQFF. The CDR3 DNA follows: TGCGCCAGCAGCTTGACAGGGGACTACAATGAGCAGTTCTTC.

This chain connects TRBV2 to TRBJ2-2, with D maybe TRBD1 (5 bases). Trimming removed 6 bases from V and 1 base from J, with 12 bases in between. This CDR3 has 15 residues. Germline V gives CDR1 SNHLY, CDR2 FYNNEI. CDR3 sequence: CASSPDRLNTGELFF. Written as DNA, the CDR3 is TGTGCCAGCAGCCCTGACAGATTGAACACCGGGGAGCTGTTTTTT. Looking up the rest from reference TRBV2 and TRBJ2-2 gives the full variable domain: EPEVTQTPSHQVTQMGQEVILRCVPISNHLYFYWYRQILGQKVEFLVSFYNNEISEKSEIFDDQFSVERPDGSNFTLKIRSTKLEDSAMYFCASSPDRLNTGELFFGEGSRLTVL.

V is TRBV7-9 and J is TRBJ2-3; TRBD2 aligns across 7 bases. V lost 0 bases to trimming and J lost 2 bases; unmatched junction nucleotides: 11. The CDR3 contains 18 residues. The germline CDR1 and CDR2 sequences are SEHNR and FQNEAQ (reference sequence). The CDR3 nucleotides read TGTGCCAGCAGCTTAGCCGGGACTAAAATGACTTCCACAGATACGCAGTATTTT. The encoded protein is CASSLAGTKMTSTDTQYF. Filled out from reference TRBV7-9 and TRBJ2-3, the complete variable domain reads DTGVSQNPRHKITKRGQNVTFRCDPISEHNRLYWYRQTLGQGPEFLTYFQNEAQLEKSRLLSDRFSAERPKGSFSTLEIQRTEQGDSAMYLCASSLAGTKMTSTDTQYFGPGTRLTVL.

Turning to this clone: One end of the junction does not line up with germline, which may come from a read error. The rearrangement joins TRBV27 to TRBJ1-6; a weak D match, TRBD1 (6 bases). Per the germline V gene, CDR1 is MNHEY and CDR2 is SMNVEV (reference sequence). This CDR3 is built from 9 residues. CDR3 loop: CTYREPLHF. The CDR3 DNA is TGCACATACAGGGAACCCCTCCACTTT.

The DNA of the CDR3 is TGTGCCAGCAGTTTGGGCGGGGACTCCTACGAGCAGTACTTC. Translated: CASSLGGDSYEQYF. The chain uses TRBV27 and TRBJ2-7; D is possibly TRBD2 (6 bases). This CDR3 has 14 residues. Germline V lookup: CDR1 MNHEY, CDR2 SMNVEV (reference sequence). Trimming removed 3 bases at V and 0 bases at J, with 9 bases between.

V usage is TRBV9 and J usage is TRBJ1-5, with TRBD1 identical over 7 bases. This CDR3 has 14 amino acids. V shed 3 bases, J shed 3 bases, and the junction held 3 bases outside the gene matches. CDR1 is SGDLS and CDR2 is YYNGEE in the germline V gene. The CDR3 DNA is TGTGCCAGCAGCGCGACAGGGTACAATCAGCCCCAGCATTTT. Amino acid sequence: CASSATGYNQPQHF.

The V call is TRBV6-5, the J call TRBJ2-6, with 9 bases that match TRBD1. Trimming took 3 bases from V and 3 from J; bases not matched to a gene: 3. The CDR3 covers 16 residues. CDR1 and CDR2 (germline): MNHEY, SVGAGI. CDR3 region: CASSYTGGGGANVLTF. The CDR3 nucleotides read TGTGCCAGCAGTTATACAGGGGGCGGTGGGGCCAACGTCCTGACTTTC.

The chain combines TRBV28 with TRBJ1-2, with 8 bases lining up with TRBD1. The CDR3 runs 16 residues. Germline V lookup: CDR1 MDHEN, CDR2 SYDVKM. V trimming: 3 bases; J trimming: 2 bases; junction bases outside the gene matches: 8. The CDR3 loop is CASSLQGALPNYGYTF. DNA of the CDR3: TGTGCCAGCAGTTTGCAGGGGGCCCTGCCCAACTATGGCTACACCTTC.

The CDR3 sequence: CASSERLGTGTEVGNQPQHF. The CDR3 region has the DNA TGTGCCAGCAGTGAACGATTAGGGACAGGGACGGAGGTCGGCAATCAGCCCCAGCATTTT. The chain is built from TRBV2 and TRBJ1-5, with TRBD1 identical over 9 bases. The CDR3 is 20 residues long. V shed 2 bases, J shed 2 bases, and the junction held 16 bases outside the gene matches. CDR1 is SNHLY, CDR2 FYNNEI, per germline. Combining the CDR3 with reference TRBV2 and TRBJ1-5 gives the whole variable domain EPEVTQTPSHQVTQMGQEVILRCVPISNHLYFYWYRQILGQKVEFLVSFYNNEISEKSEIFDDQFSVERPDGSNFTLKIRSTKLEDSAMYFCASSERLGTGTEVGNQPQHFGDGTRLSIL.

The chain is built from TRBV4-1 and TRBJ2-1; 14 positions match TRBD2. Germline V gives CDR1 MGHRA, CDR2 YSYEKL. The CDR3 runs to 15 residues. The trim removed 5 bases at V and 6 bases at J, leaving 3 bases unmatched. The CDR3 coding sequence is TGCGCCAGCAGCATGACTAGCGGGGGGGCCAATGAGCAGTTCTTC. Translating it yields CASSMTSGGANEQFF.

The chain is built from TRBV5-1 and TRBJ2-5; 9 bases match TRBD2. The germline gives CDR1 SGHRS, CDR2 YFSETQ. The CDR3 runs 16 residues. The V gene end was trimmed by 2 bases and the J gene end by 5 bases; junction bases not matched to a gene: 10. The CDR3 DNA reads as TGCGCCAGCAGCTTCCAACCGACTAGCGGTGGGGAGACCCAGTACTTC. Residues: CASSFQPTSGGETQYF.

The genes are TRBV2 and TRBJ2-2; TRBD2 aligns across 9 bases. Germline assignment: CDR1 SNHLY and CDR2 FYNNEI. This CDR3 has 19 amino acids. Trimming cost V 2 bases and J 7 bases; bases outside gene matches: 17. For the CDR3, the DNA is TGTGCCAGCAGTGAAACCCTCGGGGGGGCGGGAGGGCCAAGCGGGGAGCTGTTTTTT. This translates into CASSETLGGAGGPSGELFF.

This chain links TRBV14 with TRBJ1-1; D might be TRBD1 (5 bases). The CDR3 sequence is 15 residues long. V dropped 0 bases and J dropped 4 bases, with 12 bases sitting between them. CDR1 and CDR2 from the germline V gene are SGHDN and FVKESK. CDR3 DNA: TGTGCCAGCAGCCAAGACCGGGGGAGGGCCACTGAAGCTTTCTTT. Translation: CASSQDRGRATEAFF.

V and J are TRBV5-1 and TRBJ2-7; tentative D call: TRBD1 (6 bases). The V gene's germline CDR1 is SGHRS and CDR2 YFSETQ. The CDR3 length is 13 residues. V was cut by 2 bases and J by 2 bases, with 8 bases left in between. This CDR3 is CASSFRTAYEQYF. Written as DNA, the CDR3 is TGCGCCAGCAGCTTTCGGACAGCCTACGAGCAGTACTTC.

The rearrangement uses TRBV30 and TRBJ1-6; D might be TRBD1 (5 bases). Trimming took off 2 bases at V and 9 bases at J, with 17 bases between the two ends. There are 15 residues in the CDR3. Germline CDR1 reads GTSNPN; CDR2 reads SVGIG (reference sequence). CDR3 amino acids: CAWSQERQYSSPLHF. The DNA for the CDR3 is TGTGCCTGGAGTCAGGAGCGACAGTACTCTTCACCCCTCCACTTT.

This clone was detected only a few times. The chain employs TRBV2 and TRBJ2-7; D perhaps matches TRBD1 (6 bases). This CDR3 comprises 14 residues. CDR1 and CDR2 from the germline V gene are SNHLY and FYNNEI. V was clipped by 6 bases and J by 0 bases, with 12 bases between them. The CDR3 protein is CASSQQGYSYEQYF. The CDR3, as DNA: TGTGCCAGCAGCCAACAGGGTTACTCCTACGAGCAGTACTTC.

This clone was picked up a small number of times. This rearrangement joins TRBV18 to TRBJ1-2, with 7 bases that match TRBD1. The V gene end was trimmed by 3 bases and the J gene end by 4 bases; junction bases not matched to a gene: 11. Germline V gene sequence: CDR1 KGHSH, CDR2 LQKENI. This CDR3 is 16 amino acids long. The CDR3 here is CASSPGQVGGIYGYTF. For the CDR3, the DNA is TGTGCCAGCTCACCCGGACAGGTTGGGGGAATCTATGGCTACACCTTC. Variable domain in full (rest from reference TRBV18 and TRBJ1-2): NAGVMQNPRHLVRRRGQEARLRCSPMKGHSHVYWYRQLPEEGLKFMVYLQKENIIDESGMPKERFSAEFPKEGPSILRIQQVVRGDSAAYFCASSPGQVGGIYGYTFGSGTRLTVV.